This T cell receptor (beta chain) originates from a study of T cell repertoires in aging, cancer and after chemotherapy. Looking at the study overall: Paired samples before and after chemotherapy came from glioblastoma patients receiving temozolomide-based therapy. The full dataset contained several million TCR reads.

This clonotype was seen a few times. TRB rearrangements spanning V, D and J were amplified using mixed TRB-A/B primers. TCRdb redid the calling of the multiplex PCR reads with MiXCR, one entry per CDR3 protein. The sample lists about a thousand distinct CDR3 sequences, 15% to 25% occurring once. Amplification of TCR beta used genomic DNA extracted from peripheral blood. CDR1 ENHRY and CDR2 SYGVKD come from the germline V gene. CDR3 length: 14 residues. V gave up 1 base and J gave up 4 bases, with 9 bases separating them. V is TRBV10-3 and J is TRBJ2-3; D possibly corresponds to TRBD2 (5 bases). The origin of this receptor is a human donor with a solid tumor. The sample was blood. CDR3 protein: CAISEYDGADTQYF. The CDR3 nucleotides read TGTGCCATCAGTGAGTACGACGGGGCAGATACGCAGTATTTT.